The rows below give T cell receptor beta chains drawn from one sample of a study of regulatory T cells in long-lasting Graves disease. From the multiplex PCR reads, TCRdb called clonotypes with MiXCR, one entry per CDR3 protein. The profile shows 370,000 or so distinct CDR3 sequences, 15% to 20% of them singletons. A further study also used this sample, focusing on T cells in Graves' hyperthyroidism and ophthalmopathy.

The sample was peripheral blood mononuclear cells (PBMCs), taken at new diagnosis, from a patient treated with antithyroid drugs. The origin of the receptors is a young woman with Graves disease. Both conserved end residues are part of each CDR3. A D gene is named only where the DNA matches it firmly. The listing skips clone size in some rows; elsewhere it reads once, few, many or a size class.

abundance: many; d_gene: NA; v_gene: TRBV10-3; j_gene: TRBJ2-1; CDR3nt: TGTGCCATCGGATTTACGGGGTACAATGAGCAGTTCTTC; CDR3aa: CAIGFTGYNEQFF
abundance: NA; d_gene: NA; v_gene: TRBV7-9; j_gene: TRBJ1-6; CDR3nt: TGTGCCAGCAGCTTAGATCCTTTACAGGATAATTCACCCCTCCACTTT; CDR3aa: CASSLDPLQDNSPLHF
abundance: NA; d_gene: NA; v_gene: TRBV27; j_gene: TRBJ2-1; CDR3nt: TGTGCCAGCGGAGGCGGTACCTACAATGAGCAGTTCTTC; CDR3aa: CASGGGTYNEQFF
abundance: NA; d_gene: NA; v_gene: TRBV3-1; j_gene: TRBJ2-2; CDR3nt: TGTGCCAGCAGCCAAGTTCTGGGAAACACCGGGGAGCTGTTTTTT; CDR3aa: CASSQVLGNTGELFF
abundance: NA; d_gene: NA; v_gene: TRBV4-2; j_gene: TRBJ2-2; CDR3nt: TGTGCCAGCAGCCAAGATGGCGGGCTGTTTTTT; CDR3aa: CASSQDGGLFF
abundance: NA; d_gene: NA; v_gene: TRBV20-1; j_gene: TRBJ2-7; CDR3nt: TGCAGTGCTCGGACCTACCTGACCTACGAGCAGTACTTC; CDR3aa: CSARTYLTYEQYF
abundance: many; d_gene: NA; v_gene: TRBV28; j_gene: TRBJ2-5; CDR3nt: TGTGCCAGCAGTCCTCTAAAGGACACCCAAGAGACCCAGTACTTC; CDR3aa: CASSPLKDTQETQYF
abundance: many; d_gene: NA; v_gene: TRBV12-3/TRBV12-4; j_gene: TRBJ1-2; CDR3nt: TGTGCCAGCAGTTTAGGGGGTACTAGCTACACCTTC; CDR3aa: CASSLGGTSYTF
abundance: many; d_gene: NA; v_gene: TRBV2; j_gene: TRBJ2-1; CDR3nt: TGTGCCAGCATGAGGGGCGCCTACAATGAGCAGTTCTTC; CDR3aa: CASMRGAYNEQFF
abundance: few; d_gene: NA; v_gene: TRBV6-2/TRBV6-3; j_gene: TRBJ1-5; CDR3nt: TGTGCCAGCAGTTCCGGGGAGGCAGGGGAACAGCCCCAGCATTTT; CDR3aa: CASSSGEAGEQPQHF
abundance: many; d_gene: NA; v_gene: TRBV27; j_gene: TRBJ2-3; CDR3nt: TGTGCCAGCAGTTTTTGGGCCCCCTCTAGCACAGATACGCAGTATTTT; CDR3aa: CASSFWAPSSTDTQYF
abundance: many; d_gene: NA; v_gene: TRBV9; j_gene: TRBJ2-5; CDR3nt: TGTGCCAGCAGCGTAGAGGCTGGGAGAGAGACCCAGTACTTC; CDR3aa: CASSVEAGRETQYF
abundance: few; d_gene: TRBD2; v_gene: TRBV6-9; j_gene: TRBJ2-5; CDR3nt: TGTGCCAGCAGTTACCTAGCGGGGGAGACCCAGTACTTC; CDR3aa: CASSYLAGETQYF